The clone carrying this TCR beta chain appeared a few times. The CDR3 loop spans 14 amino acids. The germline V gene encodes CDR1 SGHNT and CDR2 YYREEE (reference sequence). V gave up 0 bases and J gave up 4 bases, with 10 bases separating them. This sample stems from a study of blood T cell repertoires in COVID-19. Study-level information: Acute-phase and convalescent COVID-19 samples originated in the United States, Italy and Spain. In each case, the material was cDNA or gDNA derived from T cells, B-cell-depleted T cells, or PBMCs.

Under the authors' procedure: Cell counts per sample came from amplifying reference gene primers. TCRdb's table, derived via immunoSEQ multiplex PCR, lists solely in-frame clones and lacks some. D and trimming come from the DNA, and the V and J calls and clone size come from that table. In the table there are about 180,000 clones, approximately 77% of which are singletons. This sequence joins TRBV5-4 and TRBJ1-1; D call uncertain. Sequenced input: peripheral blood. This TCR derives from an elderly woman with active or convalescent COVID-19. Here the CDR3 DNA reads TGTGCCAGCAGCTTGGTTTCCGAGGCCACTGAAGCTTTCTTT. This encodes CASSLVSEATEAFF.